Below, one T cell receptor (beta chain) is given with its context. No cognate antigen has been identified for it. The sample holds no much larger clone one base away, and base qualities are not on file. The sample belongs to a study of shared clonotypes between healthy human individuals (TCRdb year 2020). Describing the broader study: A few men and two women, aged 18 to 49 years, made up the cohort. For each donor, three plates each were used for CD4 naive and CD4 memory, two plates were used for CD8 naive, and one plate was used for CD8 memory. To estimate repertoire size and how much clonotype sharing occurs between individuals, the study deeply sequenced the blood TCR repertoires of about five healthy adults. Different laboratories and diverse techniques were used to prepare libraries and sequence TCR repertoires, to increase sequencing depth and limit assay-specific biases. Each donor's leukapheresis produced roughly between roughly 0.85 and 10 billion PBMCs. Here is what the overall study found, with its caveats: Even with the large sequencing depth, rarefaction of the sorted-subset datasets indicated that sequencing was incomplete. Higher generation probabilities were observed for clonotypes shared by all four sorted-subset donors than for non-shared clonotypes. Sampling was restricted to blood, and TCR repertoires in tissues likely differ from the TCR repertoires found in blood. The genetic and exposure-history diversity represented was limited by the small number of donors. Naive subsets generally had larger estimated clonotype richness than memory subsets did. Pairwise subsampling indicated that sequencing depth was expected to affect the degree of clonotype sharing among donors. Across a few donors, approximately 5% of naive CD4, roughly 3.5% of naive CD8, 2% to 2.5% of memory CD4, and over 0.35% of memory CD8 clonotypes were shared.

Donors were healthy HIV-negative adults with no recently reported acute infections or vaccinations. Only Caucasian adults living in Nashville, Tennessee, USA were represented among the donors. CD8 memory samples consisted of magnetically selected CD45RO+ cells combined with CCR7-negative CD45RA+ effector memory (TemRA) cells. After blood collection by leukapheresis, PBMCs were isolated using Ficoll-Histopaque density gradient centrifugation and then cryopreserved in the vapor phase of liquid nitrogen. Analytical flow cytometry was used to check the purity and quantity of each magnetically sorted T cell population. Genomic DNA was isolated from each sorted fraction and quantified by UV absorbance on a Nanodrop 2000c. According to the germline V gene, CDR1 reads SGHRS and CDR2 reads YFSETQ. Inclusive of the bounding cysteine and phenylalanine, the CDR3 is 15 residues long. The DNA shown is the 45-base CDR3, in frame from base 1. V is pruned by 4 bases and J by 4 bases, leaving 7 bases of the junction without a gene match.

TCR CDR3 regions were amplified from genomic DNA by multiplex PCR using the deep immunoSEQ assay. Extracted genomic DNA from each cell subset was spread evenly across all wells of several immunoSEQ 96-well plates, with each plate serving as a replicate. For sorted subsets, about 200 ng genomic DNA, equal to 25,000 to 35,000 T cell genomes, was loaded into each replicate PCR. Purified libraries were quantified with a Qubit 3.0 fluorometer, sized on a Bioanalyzer 2100, and re-quantified with the KAPA Library Quantification kit. A separate single-read 150-cycle Illumina NextSeq 550 flow cell was used to sequence each immunoSEQ 96-well plate. In the paper's pipeline: The immunoSEQ output contained only junctional sequences without quality scores, so filtering could not match that applied to full-length reads. Sequences were annotated with PyIR, a Python wrapper for IgBLAST v1.9, using IMGT germline references to assign V/J genes and CDR3. Reads were filtered out if the reads had weak V/J assignments (E-value above 1e-6), no CDR3, stop codons, out-of-frame junctions, or ambiguous translated residues. V3J clonotypes were defined as sequences sharing an identical inferred V gene, J gene, and CDR3 amino acid sequence. To compute the percentage overlap between repertoires, the number of shared unique clonotypes was divided by the size of the smaller repertoire. Repertoire richness was assessed with RTK rarefaction, the Chao1 estimator, and Recon v2.1 estimates of unobserved clonotypes. Generation probabilities for all TCRbeta clonotypes obtained by the gDNA method from a handful of donors were computed using OLGA. In its TCRdb copy, this immuneACCESS table keeps in-frame sequences only and misses some clones. Where compared with another copy, unresolved V genes explain less than half of these, and the others have no known cause. The V and J calls and the clone size are those of that table, but D and trimming were determined from the DNA. This sample has about 690,000 clones in its table, and roughly 91% of those were observed once. The biggest ten clones account for about 33% of the sample.

Sequencing was done on a sample of memory CD8+ T cells from PBMCs. The meaning of the sample's cell subset or site label: CD45RO+ cells pooled with CCR7-negative TemRA cells. This TCR was sampled from a man between 18 and 29 years old in good health. Some clones in this sample may be carry-over from other donors' samples. The chain is made from TRBV5-1 and TRBJ2-1; 8 nucleotides in the junction match TRBD1. The DNA is TGCGCCAGCAGCGACGGGACAGGTCCATACAATGAGCAGTTCTTC. Its coded protein is CASSDGTGPYNEQFF.